These T cell receptor beta chains were read from a single sample in a study of cytomegalovirus exposure and HLA in healthy donors. Profiling relied on immunoSEQ multiplex PCR, and the TCRdb table lists in-frame clones only, not all of them. The sample shows approximately 65,000 clones, less than 95% of them seen only once. The sample was PBMCs. These receptor sequences come from a woman between 18 and 29 years old in good health and CMV-seronegative. The CDR3 runs from the conserved cysteine through the conserved F or W. A D gene is named only where the DNA matches it firmly. Where a row states a size, it is once, few, many or the class of an expanded clone; other rows omit it.

d_call,v_call,j_call,clone_size,cdr3_aa,cdr3_nt
-,TRBV18,TRBJ2-5,-,CASSRADQETQYF,TGTGCCAGCTCACGGGCAGACCAAGAGACCCAGTACTTC
-,TRBV5-1,TRBJ1-1,-,CASSFGEGTEAFF,TGCGCCAGCAGCTTCGGGGAGGGCACTGAAGCTTTCTTT
TRBD1,TRBV7-3,TRBJ1-2,-,CASSSATGTGYTF,TGTGCCAGCAGCTCCGCGACAGGGACCGGCTACACCTTC
-,TRBV7-3,TRBJ2-1,-,CASSQTRTDEQFF,TGTGCCAGCAGTCAGACACGGACTGATGAGCAGTTCTTC
-,TRBV15,TRBJ2-7,-,CATSRDTSQWGEQYF,TGTGCCACCAGCAGAGATACTAGCCAGTGGGGCGAGCAGTACTTC
-,TRBV10-1,TRBJ2-2,-,CASAPSGRANTGELFF,TGCGCCAGCGCACCGAGCGGGCGTGCGAACACCGGGGAGCTGTTTTTT
-,TRBV6-5,TRBJ1-1,once,CASSYSGANTEAFF,TGTGCCAGCAGTTACTCGGGAGCAAACACTGAAGCTTTCTTT
-,TRBV27,TRBJ2-1,-,CASRWGGIYNEQFF,TGTGCCAGTCGCTGGGGAGGTATCTACAATGAGCAGTTCTTC
-,TRBV29-1,TRBJ2-7,-,CSATISSSYEQYF,TGCAGCGCAACTATATCTAGCTCCTACGAGCAGTACTTC
TRBD1,TRBV7-9,TRBJ1-2,-,CASSLGGQGADGYTF,TGTGCCAGCAGCTTAGGGGGGCAGGGGGCCGATGGCTACACCTTC
-,TRBV19,TRBJ2-1,-,CASSIPGTNEQFF,TGTGCCAGTAGTATACCCGGGACTAATGAGCAGTTCTTC
-,TRBV4-1,TRBJ2-6,-,CASSQEEGRTGANVLTF,TGCGCCAGCAGCCAAGAAGAAGGGAGGACTGGGGCCAACGTCCTGACTTTC
TRBD1,TRBV6-4,TRBJ2-1,-,CASSDYMTGGDNEQFF,TGTGCCAGCAGTGACTACATGACAGGGGGGGACAATGAGCAGTTCTTC
-,TRBV28,TRBJ1-4,-,CASSPRQRREKLFF,TGTGCCAGCAGTCCGAGACAGAGAAGAGAAAAACTGTTTTTT
-,TRBV25-1,TRBJ2-1,-,CASRLSGSSYNEQFF,TGTGCCAGCAGGCTTAGCGGCAGCTCCTACAATGAGCAGTTCTTC
TRBD2,TRBV28,TRBJ2-1,-,CASRVPGAGGPHEQFF,TGTGCCAGCAGAGTCCCCGGGGCGGGAGGGCCCCATGAGCAGTTCTTC
-,TRBV15,TRBJ2-2,-,CATSRVRISLTGELFF,TGTGCCACCAGCAGAGTCCGAATCAGTCTTACAGGGGAGCTGTTTTTT
TRBD1,TRBV13,TRBJ2-3,-,CASSLARDRFNFATDTQYF,TGTGCCAGCAGCTTAGCCCGGGACAGGTTTAACTTTGCCACAGATACGCAGTATTTT
-,TRBV2,TRBJ2-5,-,CASSNMGGQQETQYF,TGTGCCAGCAGTAATATGGGGGGACAGCAAGAGACCCAGTACTTC
-,TRBV6-4,TRBJ2-1,-,CASSDKDGSNEQFF,TGTGCCAGCAGCGACAAGGACGGGAGCAATGAGCAGTTCTTC
TRBD1,TRBV6-1,TRBJ2-3,-,CASSEAVQGPTDTQYF,TGTGCCAGCAGTGAAGCCGTACAGGGGCCTACAGATACGCAGTATTTT
TRBD1,TRBV28,TRBJ1-4,-,CASSFAGTGDEKLFF,TGTGCCAGCAGTTTTGCTGGGACAGGGGATGAAAAACTGTTTTTT
-,TRBV15,TRBJ1-3,-,CATSRSRVFSGNTIYF,TGTGCCACCAGCAGGTCCAGGGTCTTCTCTGGAAACACCATATATTTT
-,TRBV18,TRBJ2-7,-,CASSPRGAPGEQYF,TGTGCCAGCTCACCACGCGGGGCACCGGGGGAGCAGTACTTC
-,TRBV7-2,TRBJ2-7,-,CASSFYRDEQYF,TGTGCCAGCAGCTTTTACAGGGACGAGCAGTACTTC
-,TRBV10-2,TRBJ2-7,-,CASSESGGLGEQYF,TGCGCCAGCAGTGAGTCGGGGGGTTTAGGCGAGCAGTACTTC
-,TRBV5-1,TRBJ2-2,-,CASSLAGSVELFF,TGCGCCAGCAGCTTGGCAGGGTCTGTGGAGCTGTTTTTT
TRBD1,TRBV5-5,TRBJ1-5,-,CASSLVVGTGGLRGFQPQHF,TGTGCCAGCAGCTTGGTTGTCGGGACAGGGGGCTTAAGAGGATTTCAGCCCCAGCATTTT
TRBD2,TRBV29-1,TRBJ2-5,-,CSVVVPEPTSGGMKTQYF,TGCAGCGTTGTTGTCCCCGAACCGACTAGCGGGGGTATGAAGACCCAGTACTTC
-,TRBV27,TRBJ2-7,-,CASSLSPQRASSYEQYF,TGTGCCAGCAGTTTATCGCCCCAGCGGGCGAGCTCCTACGAGCAGTACTTC
TRBD1,TRBV28,TRBJ1-1,once,CASSPGDSLNTEAFF,TGTGCCAGCAGTCCCGGGGACAGTCTGAACACTGAAGCTTTCTTT
TRBD2,TRBV2,TRBJ2-5,-,CASRSGTSGGETQYF,TGTGCCAGCAGGAGCGGGACTAGCGGGGGAGAGACCCAGTACTTC
-,TRBV6-5,TRBJ2-7,-,CASSYSREGHSEQYF,TGTGCCAGCAGTTACTCGAGGGAGGGACACTCAGAGCAGTACTTC
-,TRBV27,TRBJ2-2,-,CASSLRGKGTGELFF,TGTGCCAGCAGTTTACGGGGGAAGGGCACCGGGGAGCTGTTTTTT
-,TRBV9,TRBJ2-7,-,CASSVGDGQTYEQYF,TGTGCCAGCAGCGTAGGGGACGGACAGACCTACGAGCAGTACTTC
TRBD1,TRBV7-3,TRBJ2-3,-,CASRTGSQYF,TGTGCCAGCAGGACAGGGTCGCAGTATTTT
-,TRBV29-1,TRBJ2-2,-,CSPPRGGPSDGELFF,TGCAGCCCCCCGAGGGGAGGACCGAGCGACGGGGAGCTGTTTTTT
TRBD1,TRBV27,TRBJ2-2,-,CASSARDRERAGELFF,TGTGCCAGCAGTGCACGGGACAGGGAAAGGGCCGGGGAGCTGTTTTTT
-,TRBV9,TRBJ2-2,-,CASSVGSATNTGELFF,TGTGCCAGCAGCGTAGGGAGCGCAACGAACACCGGGGAGCTGTTTTTT
TRBD1,TRBV11-3,TRBJ2-1,-,CASSSDRVRYNEQFF,TGTGCCAGCAGCTCCGACAGGGTACGCTACAATGAGCAGTTCTTC
-,TRBV7-9,TRBJ2-3,-,CASSPPEGSGTDTQYF,TGTGCCAGCAGCCCCCCAGAGGGCTCGGGCACAGATACGCAGTATTTT
TRBD2,TRBV7-3,TRBJ2-1,-,CASSLEASGSWNEQFF,TGTGCCAGCAGCTTAGAGGCTAGCGGGAGTTGGAATGAGCAGTTCTTC
TRBD2,TRBV7-8,TRBJ2-1,-,CASSPPPGLAGDEQFF,TGTGCCAGCAGCCCCCCCCCGGGACTAGCGGGAGATGAGCAGTTCTTC
-,TRBV19,TRBJ2-5,-,CASSIAGRQETQYF,TGTGCCAGTAGTATAGCAGGGCGACAAGAGACCCAGTACTTC
-,TRBV4-3,TRBJ1-2,few,CASSQEVGDNYGYTF,TGCGCCAGCAGCCAAGAGGTTGGAGATAACTATGGCTACACCTTC
TRBD2,TRBV6-1,TRBJ2-1,-,CASSEEAGAYNEQFF,TGTGCCAGCAGTGAAGAAGCGGGAGCCTACAATGAGCAGTTCTTC
-,TRBV7-8,TRBJ1-1,once,CASSLVDSEAFF,TGTGCCAGCAGCCTTGTAGACAGTGAAGCTTTCTTT
-,TRBV5-1,TRBJ2-7,-,CASSFSESYEQYF,TGCGCCAGCAGCTTTAGTGAGTCCTACGAGCAGTACTTC
-,TRBV6-5,TRBJ2-5,-,CASSYSALAPWETQYF,TGTGCCAGCAGTTACTCGGCTTTAGCCCCCTGGGAGACCCAGTACTTC
-,TRBV28,TRBJ2-1,-,CASSLLGGEQFF,TGTGCCAGCAGTCTCCTAGGTGGTGAGCAGTTCTTC
-,TRBV13,TRBJ2-3,-,CASSLSGENTDTQYF,TGTGCCAGCAGCTTATCAGGGGAGAACACAGATACGCAGTATTTT
TRBD2,TRBV11-3,TRBJ2-7,-,CASSPPGLAGRPSYEQYF,TGTGCCAGCAGTCCTCCGGGACTAGCGGGACGACCCTCCTACGAGCAGTACTTC
TRBD1,TRBV5-1,TRBJ1-1,-,CASSWTGGNSEAFF,TGCGCCAGCAGTTGGACAGGGGGAAACAGTGAAGCTTTCTTT
-,TRBV5-1,TRBJ2-4,-,CASSLRRGSKNIQYF,TGCGCCAGCAGCTTACGGCGGGGATCCAAAAACATTCAGTACTTC